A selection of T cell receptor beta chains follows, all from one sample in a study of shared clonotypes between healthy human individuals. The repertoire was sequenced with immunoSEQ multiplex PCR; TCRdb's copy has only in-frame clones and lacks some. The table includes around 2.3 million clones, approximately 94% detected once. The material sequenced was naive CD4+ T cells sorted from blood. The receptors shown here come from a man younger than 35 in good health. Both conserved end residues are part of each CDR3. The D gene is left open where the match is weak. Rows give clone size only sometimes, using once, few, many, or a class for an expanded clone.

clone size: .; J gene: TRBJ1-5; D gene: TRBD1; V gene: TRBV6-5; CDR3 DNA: TGTGCCAGCAGACAGGGGGAAGGCAATCAGCCCCAGCATTTT; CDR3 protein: CASRQGEGNQPQHF
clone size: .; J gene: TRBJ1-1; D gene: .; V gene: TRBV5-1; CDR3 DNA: TGCGCCAGCAGCTTGGTACCAGGGGCAGCTTTCTTT; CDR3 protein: CASSLVPGAAFF
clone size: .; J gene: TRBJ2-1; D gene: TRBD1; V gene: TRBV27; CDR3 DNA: TGTGCCAGCAGTCTTACCGGGACAGGGTGGATGCAGTTCTTC; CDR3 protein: CASSLTGTGWMQFF
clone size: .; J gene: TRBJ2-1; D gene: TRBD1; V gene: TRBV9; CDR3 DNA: TGTGCCAGCAGCGTAGTACCTCGGACAGGATCTAATGAGCAGTTCTTC; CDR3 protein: CASSVVPRTGSNEQFF
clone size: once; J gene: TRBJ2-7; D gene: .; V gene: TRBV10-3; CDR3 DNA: TGTGCCATCAGTGATCCGGGCGCAGGCTTCTACGAGCAGTACTTC; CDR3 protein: CAISDPGAGFYEQYF
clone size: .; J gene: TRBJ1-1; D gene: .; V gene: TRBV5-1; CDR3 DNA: TGCGCCAGCAGCTTTACAGGGACGGGGAACACTGAAGCTTTCTTT; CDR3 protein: CASSFTGTGNTEAFF
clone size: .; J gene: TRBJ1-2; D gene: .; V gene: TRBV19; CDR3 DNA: TGTGCCAGTATCTCCATCCAACAGAAATTAGGAGGCTACACCTTC; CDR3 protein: CASISIQQKLGGYTF
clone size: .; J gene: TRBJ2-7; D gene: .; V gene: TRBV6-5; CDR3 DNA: TGTGCCAGCAGTCCCCGGACAGACTACGAGCAGTACTTC; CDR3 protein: CASSPRTDYEQYF
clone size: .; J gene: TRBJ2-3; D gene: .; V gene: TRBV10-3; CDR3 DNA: TGTGCCATCAGAGGGGGTGCGGCCGATACGCAGTATTTT; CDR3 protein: CAIRGGAADTQYF
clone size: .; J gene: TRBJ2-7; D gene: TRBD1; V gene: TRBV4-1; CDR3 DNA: TGCGCCAGCAGCCAAGACCCGACAGGGCGCGAGCAGTACTTC; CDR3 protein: CASSQDPTGREQYF
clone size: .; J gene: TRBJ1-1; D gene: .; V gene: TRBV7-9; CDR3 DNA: TGTGCCAGCCCTGGGGGCATGAACACTGAAGCTTTCTTT; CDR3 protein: CASPGGMNTEAFF
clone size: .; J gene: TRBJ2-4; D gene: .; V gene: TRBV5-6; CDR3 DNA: TGTGCCAGCAGCTATCGGACCACACAAAACATTCAGTACTTC; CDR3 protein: CASSYRTTQNIQYF
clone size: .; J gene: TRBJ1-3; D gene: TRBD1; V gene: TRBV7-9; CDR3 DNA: TGTGCCAGCAGCTACGACAGGGTAGGCGGAAACACCATATATTTT; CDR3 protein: CASSYDRVGGNTIYF
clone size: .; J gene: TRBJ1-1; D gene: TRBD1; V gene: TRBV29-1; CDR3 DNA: TGCAGCGTTGAAACAGGGGGTTCCGGCACTGAAGCTTTCTTT; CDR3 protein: CSVETGGSGTEAFF
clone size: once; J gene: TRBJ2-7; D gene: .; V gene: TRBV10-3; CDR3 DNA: TGTGCCATCAGTTCAGGGCGGGGCTCAGGCGAGCAGTACTTC; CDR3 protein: CAISSGRGSGEQYF
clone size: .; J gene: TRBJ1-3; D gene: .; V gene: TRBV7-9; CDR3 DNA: TGTGCCAGCAGCCAACTCCAGGGGACTGGAAACACCATATATTTT; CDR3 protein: CASSQLQGTGNTIYF
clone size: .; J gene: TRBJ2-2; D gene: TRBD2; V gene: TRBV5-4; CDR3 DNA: TGTGCCAGCAGCTTGGCCGGGAGGGGGACCCTTAACACCGGGGAGCTGTTTTTT; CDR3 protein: CASSLAGRGTLNTGELFF
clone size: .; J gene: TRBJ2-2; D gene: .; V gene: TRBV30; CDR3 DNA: TGTGCCGTAAGGGGTCTACCGAACACCGGGGAGCTGTTTTTT; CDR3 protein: CAVRGLPNTGELFF
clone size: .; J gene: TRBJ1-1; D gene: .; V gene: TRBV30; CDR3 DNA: TGTGCCTGGAACAGGAACAGGGTCGCTGAAGCTTTCTTT; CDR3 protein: CAWNRNRVAEAFF